A single sample is the source of the 18 T cell receptor beta chains below, sequenced in a study of CD8 T cells in Susac syndrome. The authors reverse transcribed about 0.45 to 1 ug RNA with random hexamers. Each CDR3 protein gets one entry after TCRdb re-called the immunoSEQ multiplex PCR reads with MiXCR. The table shows approximately 180,000 distinct CDR3 sequences, with 95% occurring only once. Material: CD4+ T cells from PBMCs. These receptors originate from a human donor with multiple sclerosis.

This chain joins TRBV18 and TRBJ1-5, with D unclear. The CDR3 length is 13 residues. CDR1 is KGHSH, CDR2 LQKENI, per germline. V dropped 1 base and J dropped 5 bases, with 6 bases sitting between them. CDR3 bases: TGTGCCAGCTCACCACAACCCGATCAGCCCCAGCATTTT. Its translation: CASSPQPDQPQHF.

The rearrangement links TRBV20-1 to TRBJ1-5; D unclear. The V gene's germline CDR1 is DFQATT and CDR2 SNEGSKA (reference sequence). V was clipped by 0 bases and J by 7 bases, with 7 bases between them. The CDR3 is 12 amino acids. The CDR3 region is CSARDRSQPQHF. CDR3 in DNA: TGCAGTGCTAGAGATCGGAGCCAGCCCCAGCATTTT.

V gene TRBV20-1 combines with J gene TRBJ1-2; D not resolved. V was shortened by 0 bases and J by 8 bases, with 13 bases between the two germline ends. The length of the CDR3 is 13 residues. Germline CDR1 and CDR2: DFQATT and SNEGSKA (reference sequence). DNA of the CDR3: TGCAGTGCTAGAGATAGAACATCTTTCGGCTACACCTTC. Translation gives CSARDRTSFGYTF.

The genes are TRBV11-2 and TRBJ2-1; 9 bases map to TRBD1. The trim removed 6 bases at V and 6 bases at J, leaving 12 bases unmatched. CDR3 length: 16 residues. The germline CDR1 and CDR2 sequences are SGHAT and FQNNGV. CDR3 coding DNA: TGTGCCAGCAGGGGATTGGACAGGGGAAGGGGCAATGAGCAGTTCTTC. Translation: CASRGLDRGRGNEQFF.

This chain connects TRBV28 to TRBJ1-6, with TRBD1 matching 11 bases. The germline gives CDR1 MDHEN, CDR2 SYDVKM. This CDR3 region has 14 residues. J lost 10 bases, V lost 4 bases, and 3 bases had no gene match. In nucleotides, the CDR3 is TGTGCCAGCAGTTCGGGACAGGGGGTCTCACCCCTCCACTTT. Its protein product is CASSSGQGVSPLHF.

This sequence joins TRBV2 and TRBJ2-7, with D unclear. V was trimmed by 6 bases and J by 7 bases, leaving 13 bases between them. Germline CDR1 SNHLY, CDR2 FYNNEI. The CDR3 extends over 12 amino acids. The CDR3 DNA is TGTGCCAGCAGAGCGATGGTGGGGGAGCAGTACTTC. Protein product: CASRAMVGEQYF.

This clonotype was counted a single time. The chain uses TRBV7-2 and TRBJ2-5; D remains unclear. Per the germline V gene, CDR1 is SGHTA and CDR2 is FQGNSA. The CDR3 runs to 11 residues. The V gene lost 3 bases and the J gene lost 8 bases, with 7 bases spanning the gap. DNA of the CDR3: TGTGCCAGCAGCTTTAGCACAACCCAGTACTTC. As protein: CASSFSTTQYF.

The genes are TRBV20-1 and TRBJ1-4; D is uncertain. This CDR3 region has 11 residues. V was pared by 2 bases and J by 13 bases, with 11 bases between. Looked up from germline, CDR1 is DFQATT and CDR2 is SNEGSKA (reference sequence). Here the CDR3 DNA reads TGCAGTGCTAGAAGTGAAAAAAGACTGTTTTTT. Translated: CSARSEKRLFF.

This clonotype was detected once. J is TRBJ1-3 and V is TRBV7-6; 8 nucleotides align to TRBD1. The trim removed 3 bases at V and 9 bases at J, leaving 1 base unmatched. There are 12 residues in the CDR3. The germline V gene encodes CDR1 SGHVS and CDR2 FNYEAQ. The CDR3 is CASSLDRATIYF. The CDR3 bases are TGTGCCAGCAGCTTGGACAGGGCCACCATATATTTT.

This clonotype is a singleton in its sample. V and J are TRBV5-1 and TRBJ2-5; 7 nucleotides line up with TRBD2. This CDR3 contains 14 residues. V trimming: 1 base; J trimming: 3 bases; junction bases outside the gene matches: 3. Germline CDR1 SGHRS, CDR2 YFSETQ. The CDR3 is CASSLPSGEETQYF. CDR3 coding DNA: TGCGCCAGCAGCTTGCCTAGCGGTGAAGAGACCCAGTACTTC.

The chain combines TRBV5-1 with TRBJ2-2; possibly TRBD1 for D (6 bases). CDR3 length: 16 residues. The germline V gene has CDR1 SGHRS and CDR2 YFSETQ. Trimming took off 4 bases at V and 0 bases at J, with 13 bases between the two ends. The CDR3 coding sequence is TGCGCCAGCAGCAACCCAACAGGGACGAACACCGGGGAGCTGTTTTTT. Residues: CASSNPTGTNTGELFF. The variable domain in full, with the rest retrieved from reference TRBV5-1 and TRBJ2-2, is KAGVTQTPRYLIKTRGQQVTLSCSPISGHRSVSWYQQTPGQGLQFLFEYFSETQRNKGNFPGRFSGRQFSNSRSEMNVSTLELGDSALYLCASSNPTGTNTGELFFGEGSRLTVL.

The rearrangement links TRBV11-2 to TRBJ1-6; 8 nucleotides line up with TRBD1. Germline V gives CDR1 SGHAT, CDR2 FQNNGV. V dropped 3 bases and J dropped 10; count of bases not matched to a gene: 8. The CDR3 is 15 amino acids. Here the CDR3 DNA reads TGTGCCAGCAGCTTCGACAGGGGACGGGTCTCACCCCTCCACTTT. The encoded protein is CASSFDRGRVSPLHF.

The V and J genes are TRBV20-1 and TRBJ1-5; D perhaps matches TRBD1 (5 bases). The CDR3 covers 17 residues. Per the germline V gene, CDR1 is DFQATT and CDR2 is SNEGSKA (reference sequence). V lost 8 bases and J 0 bases, leaving 23 bases between the germline ends. In nucleotides, the CDR3 is TGCAGTCTGGTGACGGGGGGTGGCTCTTATAGCAATCAGCCCCAGCATTTT. This codes for CSLVTGGGSYSNQPQHF.

The rearrangement links TRBV30 to TRBJ1-2; 9 bases match TRBD1. V was pared by 2 bases and J by 5 bases, with 6 bases of the junction left unmatched. Germline values: CDR1 GTSNPN, CDR2 SVGIG (reference sequence). This CDR3 region has 14 residues. The DNA for the CDR3 is TGTGCCTGGAGTCCGGGGACAGGGTATTATGGCTACACCTTC. Residues: CAWSPGTGYYGYTF.

This clonotype has just one count. The chain carries TRBV2 and TRBJ1-1; D is possibly TRBD1 (6 bases). Looked up from germline, CDR1 is SNHLY and CDR2 is FYNNEI. The V gene lost 3 bases and the J gene lost 6 bases, with 17 bases spanning the gap. This CDR3 spans 15 amino acids. The CDR3 region has the DNA TGTGCCAGCAGTGACGCCACAGGGTATGGTTCTGAAGCTTTCTTT. This encodes CASSDATGYGSEAFF. Complete variable domain (other parts from reference TRBV2 and TRBJ1-1): EPEVTQTPSHQVTQMGQEVILRCVPISNHLYFYWYRQILGQKVEFLVSFYNNEISEKSEIFDDQFSVERPDGSNFTLKIRSTKLEDSAMYFCASSDATGYGSEAFFGQGTRLTVV.

This chain connects TRBV15 to TRBJ2-5; D might be TRBD1 (6 bases). V gave up 6 bases and J gave up 7 bases, with 12 bases separating them. The CDR3 totals 12 residues. CDR1 LNHNV and CDR2 YYDKDF come from the germline V gene (reference sequence). The CDR3 nucleotides are TGTGCCACCAGTAGGCTAGGGGGGACCCAGTACTTC. This translates into CATSRLGGTQYF.

The chain links TRBV18 to TRBJ1-6, with no clear D. V was shortened by 2 bases and J by 6 bases, with 8 bases between the two germline ends. Germline CDR1 KGHSH, CDR2 LQKENI. The CDR3 has 14 amino acids. The CDR3 loop is CASSPYSLNSPLHF. CDR3 DNA sequence: TGTGCCAGCTCACCATACTCTCTTAATTCACCCCTCCACTTT.

V is TRBV19 and J is TRBJ1-5; D is ambiguous. This CDR3 has 15 amino acids. Germline lookup yields CDR1 LNHDA and CDR2 SQIVND (reference sequence). V lost 3 bases and J 3 bases, leaving 12 bases between the germline ends. CDR3 in DNA: TGTGCCAGTAGTATGGAGTCTACCTTCAATCAGCCCCAGCATTTT. Amino acids: CASSMESTFNQPQHF.